What follows is one T cell receptor beta chain and its context. Its recognized antigen is unknown. The sample holds no much larger clone one base away, and base qualities are not on file. The data stem from a study of blood T cell repertoires in COVID-19 (dated by TCRdb to about 2020). In the study overall: Samples covering the acute and convalescent phases of COVID-19 were provided by collaborators in the United States, Italy and Spain. The prospective study material was composed of cDNA or gDNA derived from T cells, B-cell-depleted T cells, or PBMCs. The dataset comprised deeply sampled blood TCRbeta repertoires from subjects exposed to, actively infected with, or recovered from COVID-19. The repertoires were made available in a free public database intended to serve as a resource for research on the immune response to SARS-CoV-2. Samples were obtained from the ongoing ImmuneRACE study (first 160 participants) and from 1,254 subjects provided by 6 global collaborators. A de-identified subject ID, COVID-19 status, age in years and sex were almost always included in the sample metadata. HLA class I and class II types, where available, came from metadata supplied by the sample provider rather than from assay-based typing.

What the work shows at the level of the full study, not this receptor alone: How much clinical and demographic metadata was included differed by source and by participant, and the metadata was provided uncurated.

The cysteine opens and the phenylalanine closes a CDR3 of 17 amino acids. Solely the CDR3 DNA is kept, with 51 bases framed from the first base. The germline V gene supplies CDR1 MNHEY and CDR2 SVGEGT. V trim: 0 bases; J trim: 4 bases; unmatched bases: 8. The collaborating institutions used their own protocols to collect whole blood in K2EDTA tubes. For TCRbeta analysis, collaborators shipped samples in one of three forms: frozen whole blood, isolated PBMCs, or DNA extracted from either of those sample types. The immunoSEQ Assay, a bias-controlled multiplex PCR, was used to amplify TCRbeta CDR3 regions from genomic DNA. In the original analysis: Within the assay, amplification of reference gene primers was used to estimate how many nucleated cells each sample contained. To quantify the absolute abundance of each unique TCRbeta CDR3 rearrangement, sequence reads were collapsed and filtered. For each sample, productive Simpson clonality was calculated as the square root of Simpson's diversity index across productive rearrangements. TCRdb took over this immuneACCESS table, retaining in-frame rearrangements with V and J assigned. Such tables are incomplete; in checked studies, under half of the missing clones stem from an unresolved V gene, and the remainder is unexplained. Clonal size and the V and J genes are those of that table, whereas D and trimming came from the DNA. This sample has 150,000 to 200,000 clones in its table, and approximately 80% of those were observed once. The ten top clones hold over 1.5% of the sample.

The sequence was obtained from a human donor in a cohort sampled during active COVID-19. The rearranged chain carries TRBV6-2 or TRBV6-3 and TRBJ1-2; 10 junctional bases match TRBD1. The sequenced sample was peripheral blood. The CDR3 protein is CASSYSGTGAGPYGYTF. The nucleotide sequence reads TGTGCCAGCAGTTACTCGGGGACAGGGGCCGGCCCCTATGGCTACACCTTC.